The present T cell receptor beta chain was sequenced within a study of cytomegalovirus exposure and HLA in healthy donors. For the study at large: A data release that came early held 75 million to 85 million unique TCRs from HLA-typed donors.

Trimming left V 4 bases short and J 4 bases short, with 5 bases between. This CDR3 is built from 12 residues. The germline gives CDR1 SGDLS, CDR2 YYNGEE. Study findings and constraints: A later analysis linked 15,000 to 20,000 TCR beta sequences to HLA alleles at 0.05 false discovery rate. The HLA-A and HLA-B alleles of most subjects were reportedly predicted accurately from TCR beta sequences. In a later analysis, most CMV-associated TCR beta chains appeared HLA-restricted.

PCR amplification relied on 60 Vbeta primers (plus 13 Jbeta primers). Some clones are missing from TCRdb's copy, which holds only in-frame ones; the method was immunoSEQ multiplex PCR. The data hold under 200,000 clones, with around 67% observed a single time. As to this clone: The antigen is undetermined.

This chain uses TRBV9 with TRBJ2-2, with D uncertain. Sequencing used PBMCs. The TCR originated in a woman aged 18-30 years in good health and CMV-seropositive. CDR3 bases: TGTGCCAGCAGCCCTCCCACCGGGGAGCTGTTTTTT. As protein: CASSPPTGELFF. The complete variable domain, with remaining parts taken from reference TRBV9 and TRBJ2-2, reads DSGVTQTPKHLITATGQRVTLRCSPRSGDLSVYWYQQSLDQGLQFLIQYYNGEERAKGNILERFSAQQFPDLHSELNLSSLELGDSALYFCASSPPTGELFFGEGSRLTVL.